This TCR beta chain was sequenced for a study of T cell repertoires in cytomegalovirus infection. Overall study context: Selected CMV epitopes included recently identified HLA-C-restricted ones as well as well-studied HLA-B-restricted ones. Indications came from public TCR beta signatures; they pointed to CMV infection and to a matching HLA type. General study results and limits: The ex vivo response was dominated by HLA-C-restricted CMV-specific TCR beta clonotypes.

MiXCR was run by TCRdb on the reads, yielding one entry per CDR3 protein. The profile shows about 330,000 distinct CDR3 sequences, roughly a third of them singletons. Germline assignment: CDR1 SEHNR and CDR2 FQNEAQ (reference sequence). The V gene end was trimmed by 1 base and the J gene end by 9 bases; junction bases not matched to a gene: 3. The CDR3 has 13 residues. With regard to this clonotype: As yet, its antigen is unknown.

The sequence was collected from a human donor in good health (CMV status not recorded). Some clones in this sample may be carry-over from other donors' samples. This specimen was cultured PBMCs, taken from culture after CMV antigen stimulation. The chain is built from TRBV7-9 and TRBJ2-1, with 7 bases aligning to TRBD2. The CDR3 loop is CASSLVREIEQFF. DNA of the CDR3: TGTGCCAGCAGCTTAGTGCGGGAGATTGAGCAGTTCTTC.